These 21 T cell receptor beta chains came from one sample sequenced in a study of regulatory T cells in long-lasting Graves disease. iRepertoire HTBI primers and Arm-PCR of CDR3 regions built TCR beta libraries. MiXCR, run by TCRdb on the multiplex PCR reads, gives a single entry per CDR3 protein. The table shows 350,000 to 500,000 distinct CDR3 sequences, with around 15% occurring only once. Regarding time point: newly diagnosed GD, antithyroid drugs for less than 3 months. RNA isolated from PBMCs was used to make the TCR library. These records were also assigned to another study, of T cells in Graves' hyperthyroidism and ophthalmopathy.

The sample here was peripheral blood mononuclear cells (PBMCs), taken at new diagnosis, from a patient treated with antithyroid drugs. The receptors derive from a woman aged 45 to 65 with Graves disease.

Many counts were recorded for this clonotype. The chain joins TRBV7-9 to TRBJ1-2; D ambiguous. The CDR3 extends over 14 amino acids. Germline CDR1 is SEHNR and CDR2 is FQNEAQ (reference sequence). Between the trimmed V and J ends, which lost 6 bases and 1 base, there was a span of 12 bases. CDR3 residues: CASRPDGLNYGYTF. DNA of the CDR3: TGTGCCAGCAGGCCCGACGGCCTTAACTATGGCTACACCTTC. Together with reference TRBV7-9 and TRBJ1-2, the CDR3 gives the full variable domain: DTGVSQNPRHKITKRGQNVTFRCDPISEHNRLYWYRQTLGQGPEFLTYFQNEAQLEKSRLLSDRFSAERPKGSFSTLEIQRTEQGDSAMYLCASRPDGLNYGYTFGSGTRLTVV.

This chain joins TRBV7-6 and TRBJ2-1; no clear D gene. Germline values: CDR1 SGHVS, CDR2 FNYEAQ. V lost 5 bases, J lost 7 bases, and 9 bases lay in between. The CDR3 spans 12 residues. The CDR3: CASSKVGNEQFF. The CDR3 DNA reads as TGTGCCAGCAGCAAGGTGGGAAATGAGCAGTTCTTC.

In this sample, this clonotype turned up a few times. The chain uses TRBV18 and TRBJ1-1; 10 bases are a match to TRBD1. Losses at the gene ends were 3 bases for V and 3 bases for J; bases not matched to a gene: 10. There are 17 residues in the CDR3. Germline CDR1 KGHSH, CDR2 LQKENI. This chain's CDR3 is CASSPRILGTGDTEAFF. The CDR3 DNA reads TGTGCCAGCTCACCTCGTATTCTCGGGACAGGGGACACTGAAGCTTTCTTT.

Ten or more counts support this clonotype. The V and J genes are TRBV24-1 and TRBJ2-3, with 13 positions matching TRBD2. J gave up 4 bases and V 1 base, and 7 bases lay outside the gene matches. The CDR3 contains 18 residues. Germline V gene lookup returns CDR1 KGHDR and CDR2 SFDVKD. The CDR3 nucleotides read TGTGCCACCAGTGATTTACCACTGACTAGCGGGAGGCCAGATACGCAGTATTTT. Translating gives CATSDLPLTSGRPDTQYF.

This clonotype appeared many times. The chain carries TRBV20-1 and TRBJ2-7, with D possibly matching TRBD2 (5 bases). V lost 0 bases and J lost 2, with 20 bases in between. Germline CDR1 and CDR2: DFQATT and SNEGSKA (reference sequence). This CDR3 has 17 amino acids. The CDR3 loop is CSARDGLAGLGTYEQYF. The DNA for the CDR3 is TGCAGTGCTAGAGATGGGCTAGCCGGTCTTGGGACCTACGAGCAGTACTTC.

This clonotype was seen repeatedly, ten times or more. The chain is built from TRBV2 and TRBJ2-5; TRBD1 is a possible D gene (6 bases). The germline gives CDR1 SNHLY, CDR2 FYNNEI. This CDR3 region has 14 residues. The V end was cut by 4 bases, the J end by 8 bases, with 17 bases between. CDR3 sequence (DNA): TGTGCCAGCAGTGTAGTACAGGGTGTTTCAACCCAGTACTTC. It translates to CASSVVQGVSTQYF. The full variable domain, its missing parts supplied by reference TRBV2 and TRBJ2-5, is EPEVTQTPSHQVTQMGQEVILRCVPISNHLYFYWYRQILGQKVEFLVSFYNNEISEKSEIFDDQFSVERPDGSNFTLKIRSTKLEDSAMYFCASSVVQGVSTQYFGPGTRLLVL.

CDR3 bases: TGTGCCAGCAGACAGGCCGGGGAGCTGTTTTTT. It translates to CASRQAGELFF. The V call is TRBV12-3 or TRBV12-4, the J call TRBJ2-2; TRBD1 might be the D (5 bases). The CDR3 has 11 amino acids. V lost 6 bases and J lost 6, with 5 bases in between.

This clonotype was recorded many times. The chain couples TRBV5-6 to TRBJ2-7; unclear D gene. This CDR3 is 12 amino acids long. V lost 0 bases and J 5 bases, leaving 6 bases between the germline ends. The V gene's germline CDR1 is SGHDT and CDR2 YYEEEE. The CDR3 coding sequence is TGTGCCAGCAGCTTGGGTTACGACGAGCAGTACTTC. Protein: CASSLGYDEQYF.

This clonotype was seen at least ten times. The CDR3 DNA sequence: TGTGCCAGCAGTTACTCGAGAGAGGGCGAAGAGACCCAGTACTTC. It yields the protein CASSYSREGEETQYF. The rearrangement uses TRBV6-2 or TRBV6-3 and TRBJ2-5; possibly TRBD2 for D (5 bases). The germline V gene has CDR1 MNHEY and CDR2 SVGEGT. The CDR3 is made up of 15 amino acids. Trimming took off 0 bases at V and 3 bases at J, with 11 bases between the two ends.

Remarks on this clonotype: A much bigger clone sits one base away, suggesting this may be a read error. V and J are TRBV27 and TRBJ2-7; TRBD2 is a possible D gene (6 bases). Deletions cut 8 bases from V and 7 bases from J, with 24 bases between. Germline CDR1 is MNHEY and CDR2 is SMNVEV (reference sequence). The length of the CDR3 is 15 residues. This chain's CDR3 is CASLAGGPIDNEQYF. The CDR3 DNA sequence: TGTGCCAGCCTTGCCGGAGGGCCTATCGACAATGAGCAGTACTTC.

This clonotype was detected many times. The CDR3 sequence is CASSSSRGARENNEQFF. CDR3 coding DNA: TGTGCCAGCAGTTCCTCTAGAGGTGCGCGGGAGAACAATGAGCAGTTCTTC. V gene TRBV28 combines with J gene TRBJ2-1, with 7 bases matching TRBD2. This CDR3 has 17 amino acids. Germline CDR1 is MDHEN and CDR2 is SYDVKM. J was trimmed by 5 bases and V by 4 bases; bases with no gene match: 14.

The genes are TRBV7-9 and TRBJ1-2; no clear D. The CDR3 is 16 residues long. Trimming stripped 1 base from V and 0 bases from J, with 12 bases between. Germline V gene lookup returns CDR1 SEHNR and CDR2 FQNEAQ (reference sequence). CDR3 sequence: CASSLEIAQSNYGYTF. For the CDR3, the DNA is TGTGCCAGCAGCTTAGAAATAGCCCAATCTAACTATGGCTACACCTTC. Complete variable domain (other parts from reference TRBV7-9 and TRBJ1-2): DTGVSQNPRHKITKRGQNVTFRCDPISEHNRLYWYRQTLGQGPEFLTYFQNEAQLEKSRLLSDRFSAERPKGSFSTLEIQRTEQGDSAMYLCASSLEIAQSNYGYTFGSGTRLTVV.

This clonotype has a handful of counts. The V and J genes are TRBV25-1 and TRBJ2-1; D unresolved. The CDR3 length is 13 residues. Germline CDR1 MGHDK, CDR2 SYGVNS. Trimming cost V 8 bases and J 2 bases, with 10 bases left between them. The CDR3 DNA reads as TGTGCCAGCGCCTACACCACCTACAATGAGCAGTTCTTC. Encoded protein: CASAYTTYNEQFF.

In its sample, this clonotype was seen many times. This chain connects TRBV5-1 to TRBJ2-7; D is unresolved. The CDR3 is made up of 13 amino acids. Germline loops: CDR1 SGHRS, CDR2 YFSETQ. Trimming removed 0 bases from V and 6 bases from J, with 10 bases in between. CDR3 amino acids: CASSLAEPGEQYF. CDR3 nucleotides: TGCGCCAGCAGCTTGGCCGAGCCCGGCGAGCAGTACTTC.

CDR3 region: CASSGQTGPGETQYF. CDR3 in DNA: TGTGCCAGCAGCGGACAGACAGGGCCCGGGGAGACCCAGTACTTC. The chain is built from TRBV13 and TRBJ2-5; 7 bases map to TRBD1. CDR3 length equals 15 residues. J lost 5 bases, V lost 5 bases, and 11 bases had no gene match. The germline V gene has CDR1 PRHDT and CDR2 FYEKMQ (reference sequence). Full variable domain (missing parts from reference TRBV13 and TRBJ2-5): AAGVIQSPRHLIKEKRETATLKCYPIPRHDTVYWYQQGPGQDPQFLISFYEKMQSDKGSIPDRFSAQQFSDYHSELNMSSLELGDSALYFCASSGQTGPGETQYFGPGTRLLVL.

This clonotype has a count of ten or more. The gene calls are TRBV9 and TRBJ2-7, with TRBD2 as a possible D gene (5 bases). This CDR3 spans 17 amino acids. The germline V gene has CDR1 SGDLS and CDR2 YYNGEE. V dropped 0 bases and J dropped 5 bases, with 21 bases sitting between them. The CDR3 sequence: CASSVAPTLGAQNEQYF. The CDR3 DNA reads TGTGCCAGCAGCGTAGCACCCACGTTGGGAGCGCAGAACGAGCAGTACTTC. Filled out from reference TRBV9 and TRBJ2-7, the complete variable domain reads DSGVTQTPKHLITATGQRVTLRCSPRSGDLSVYWYQQSLDQGLQFLIQYYNGEERAKGNILERFSAQQFPDLHSELNLSSLELGDSALYFCASSVAPTLGAQNEQYFGPGTRLTVT.

This clonotype occurred a few times. The rearrangement uses TRBV7-2 and TRBJ2-7; D is possibly TRBD1 (5 bases). The CDR3 runs 17 residues. CDR1 is SGHTA, CDR2 FQGNSA, per germline. Trimming removed 3 bases from V and 6 bases from J, with 24 bases in between. CDR3 bases: TGTGCCAGCAGCTTGCTTTGGGGCCGCCACCCGCGCGCCGAGCAGTACTTC. Translation gives CASSLLWGRHPRAEQYF.

This clonotype was counted only a few times. The rearrangement links TRBV28 to TRBJ2-4; no clear D. The CDR3 runs to 12 residues. Germline loops: CDR1 MDHEN, CDR2 SYDVKM. V lost 3 bases, J lost 8 bases, and 8 bases lay in between. The CDR3 reads CASSLAGHIQYF. The CDR3 nucleotides are TGTGCCAGCAGTTTGGCAGGTCACATTCAGTACTTC.

This clonotype showed up many times. This sequence joins TRBV5-1 and TRBJ2-4; the D is unclear. The CDR3 extends over 13 amino acids. Germline V gives CDR1 SGHRS, CDR2 YFSETQ. V was cut by 0 bases and J by 5 bases, with 6 bases left in between. CDR3 nucleotides: TGCGCCAGCAGCTTGGGGCAGGAAAACATTCAGTACTTC. This codes for CASSLGQENIQYF.

V gene TRBV6-1 combines with J gene TRBJ2-7; 8 positions match TRBD1. The ends lost 6 bases at V and 2 bases at J; junction bases unmatched: 12. There are 16 residues in the CDR3. Per germline, CDR1 MNHNS and CDR2 SASEGT. The CDR3 spells CASSRGLAGFPYEQYF. The DNA of the CDR3 is TGTGCCAGCAGCAGGGGGCTGGCGGGATTCCCCTACGAGCAGTACTTC.

The genes are TRBV20-1 and TRBJ2-7, with 7 bases that match TRBD2. The CDR3 spans 14 residues. V lost 3 bases, J lost 0 bases, and 5 bases stayed unmatched. The germline V gene has CDR1 DFQATT and CDR2 SNEGSKA (reference sequence). Here the CDR3 DNA reads TGCAGTGCTAGTGGGGGGGGTTCCTCCTACGAGCAGTACTTC. It translates to CSASGGGSSYEQYF.